This T cell receptor beta chain is from a study of regulatory T cells in long-lasting Graves disease. Study details: By definition, persistent Graves' disease involved antithyroid drugs for over 5 years alongside positive TSH receptor antibodies. General observations from the study: Persistent Graves' cases showed lower TCR diversity than newly diagnosed cases.

Time point of the sample: persistent/refractory GD, antithyroid drugs over 5 years with positive TRAb. There was RNA extracted from PBMCs, and the TCR library was made from it. This clonotype was recorded at least ten times. The target antigen is unknown. Arm-PCR of CDR3 regions and iRepertoire HTBI primers were used to build TCR beta libraries. TCRdb re-called the multiplex PCR reads with MiXCR, one entry per CDR3 protein. The sample lists around 450,000 distinct CDR3 sequences, roughly 21% occurring once. Material: peripheral blood mononuclear cells (PBMCs), obtained when the disease was refractory, from a patient treated with antithyroid drugs. The sequence derives from a female donor with Graves disease.

The CDR3 DNA reads as TGTGCCAGCAGTGTAGACAGGGGATCCACTGAAGCTTTCTTT. Translated, it gives CASSVDRGSTEAFF. The V and J genes are TRBV2 and TRBJ1-1; TRBD1 matches 8 bases. The germline gives CDR1 SNHLY, CDR2 FYNNEI. This CDR3 spans 14 amino acids. The trim removed 4 bases at V and 4 bases at J, leaving 5 bases unmatched.